These 29 T cell receptor beta chains came from one sample sequenced in a study of vaccination effects on CD4 cells after COVID-19. ViraFEST expansion of antigen-specific CD4+ T cells with viral peptide pools preceded sequencing. Following a roughly 9-day culture, CD4+ T cells were purified. No vaccinee had earlier SARS-CoV-2 infection, and nucleocapsid antibodies were negative. These receptors are not linked to any known antigen. Sequenced by immunoSEQ multiplex PCR; TCRdb stores in-frame clones only, minus some. The data show 20,000 to 25,000 clones, with 71% seen just once and roughly an eighth held by the top ten. Sequencing was performed on CD4+ T cells from PBMCs cultured with HCoV-OC43 spike peptides, taken before COVID-19 vaccination. As to subset: HCoV-OC43 spike overlapping peptide pool stimulation. These receptors came from a human donor who received a COVID-19 vaccine.

V usage is TRBV29-1 and J usage is TRBJ2-3, with D possibly TRBD1 on 5 matching bases. CDR3 length: 13 amino acids. Germline V CDR1 and CDR2: SQVTM, ANQGSEA. V was pared by 8 bases and J by 0 bases, with 12 bases between. The CDR3 DNA sequence: TGCAGCTCCAAGGGGCCTAGCACAGATACGCAGTATTTT. It codes for CSSKGPSTDTQYF.

This chain links TRBV4-1 with TRBJ2-5; TRBD1 aligns across 7 bases. Germline CDR1 and CDR2: MGHRA and YSYEKL. With 2 bases clipped from V and 0 bases from J, the junction kept 0 bases outside the gene matches. This CDR3 contains 14 residues. The CDR3 coding sequence is TGCGCCAGCAGCCAACAGGGGGACCAAGAGACCCAGTACTTC. The encoded protein is CASSQQGDQETQYF.

This sequence joins TRBV5-1 and TRBJ2-6; TRBD2 aligns across 7 bases. The length of the CDR3 is 17 residues. Trimming cost V 4 bases and J 1 base; bases outside gene matches: 8. CDR1 SGHRS and CDR2 YFSETQ come from the germline V gene. In DNA form, the CDR3 reads TGCGCCAGCAGCCGCGGCACTAGCGTGTCTGGGGCCAACGTCCTGACTTTC. Protein sequence: CASSRGTSVSGANVLTF. The full variable domain, in which reference TRBV5-1 and TRBJ2-6 provide the parts outside the CDR3, is KAGVTQTPRYLIKTRGQQVTLSCSPISGHRSVSWYQQTPGQGLQFLFEYFSETQRNKGNFPGRFSGRQFSNSRSEMNVSTLELGDSALYLCASSRGTSVSGANVLTFGAGSRLTVL.

The J gene is TRBJ2-1, the V gene TRBV11-2; 8 bases align to TRBD1. Germline CDR1 and CDR2: SGHAT and FQNNGV. This CDR3 contains 11 residues. After removal of 5 bases from V and 12 bases from J, the junction contained 3 bases not matched to a gene. For the CDR3, the DNA is TGTGCCAGCAGCCCTGGGACAGGGCAGTTCTTC. It yields the protein CASSPGTGQFF.

The chain uses TRBV7-9 and TRBJ1-4; D is possibly TRBD1 (6 bases). V gave up 1 base and J gave up 5 bases, with 14 bases separating them. CDR3 length equals 16 residues. Per germline, CDR1 SEHNR and CDR2 FQNEAQ (reference sequence). The CDR3 is CASSLGFRGLNEKLFF. Written as DNA, the CDR3 is TGTGCCAGCAGCTTAGGTTTCAGGGGATTGAATGAAAAACTGTTTTTT.

The chain is built from TRBV5-1 and TRBJ2-7, with 8 bases fitting TRBD1. The CDR3 has 16 residues. Germline loops: CDR1 SGHRS, CDR2 YFSETQ. Trimming cost V 0 bases and J 3 bases; bases outside gene matches: 8. CDR3 protein: CASSLVDPGGRYEQYF. CDR3 coding DNA: TGCGCCAGCAGCTTGGTCGACCCAGGGGGCCGCTACGAGCAGTACTTC.

The rearrangement joins TRBV5-4 to TRBJ1-3; 7 bases align to TRBD1. The CDR3 runs 14 residues. Germline V gene lookup returns CDR1 SGHNT and CDR2 YYREEE (reference sequence). The J segment lost 4 bases and the V segment lost 4 bases, leaving 5 bases of the junction unmatched. Written as DNA, the CDR3 is TGTGCCAGCAGCACCCGGGACAGAGGAAACACCATATATTTT. It yields the protein CASSTRDRGNTIYF.

CDR3: CASSQGLGIHSPLHF. CDR3 bases: TGCGCCAGCAGCCAAGGTCTGGGAATTCATTCACCCCTCCACTTT. The chain is built from TRBV4-1 and TRBJ1-6; unclear D gene. The CDR3 covers 15 residues. From germline, CDR1 is MGHRA and CDR2 YSYEKL. Trimming cost V 1 base and J 8 bases, with 12 bases left between them.

The count of this clone is one. The rearrangement joins TRBV19 to TRBJ2-7, with TRBD2 matching 7 bases. Germline V lookup: CDR1 LNHDA, CDR2 SQIVND (reference sequence). With V trimmed by 5 bases and J by 2 bases, 18 bases remained unmatched. The CDR3 is 18 amino acids. CDR3 region: CASSVYPRGAGEPYEQYF. Here the CDR3 DNA reads TGTGCCAGTAGTGTCTATCCCCGAGGGGCGGGGGAACCCTACGAGCAGTACTTC.

The chain is built from TRBV5-1 and TRBJ1-6; 8 positions match TRBD1. CDR1 is SGHRS and CDR2 is YFSETQ in the germline V gene. Trimming removed 0 bases from V and 7 bases from J; junction bases left unmatched: 6. This CDR3 is built from 16 residues. The CDR3 DNA sequence: TGCGCCAGCAGCTTGGACATGGGACAGGCAAATTCACCCCTCCACTTT. Translated: CASSLDMGQANSPLHF.

J is TRBJ2-3 and V is TRBV5-1; 11 bases match TRBD2. This CDR3 contains 16 residues. Germline CDR1 is SGHRS and CDR2 is YFSETQ. With V trimmed by 2 bases and J by 2 bases, 4 bases remained unmatched. Here the CDR3 reads CASSLGTSGPTDTQYF. The CDR3 DNA follows: TGCGCCAGCAGCTTAGGGACTAGCGGACCCACAGATACGCAGTATTTT.

This sequence joins TRBV6-5 and TRBJ1-2; 10 positions match TRBD1. V lost 5 bases to trimming and J lost 4 bases; unmatched junction nucleotides: 4. The CDR3 runs 14 residues. Germline lookup yields CDR1 MNHEY and CDR2 SVGAGI. The CDR3 DNA reads as TGTGCCAGCAGTCCGGGACAGGGGATCTATGGCTACACCTTC. Protein: CASSPGQGIYGYTF.

This clone has a handful of counts. The J gene is TRBJ2-1, the V gene TRBV4-1; 8 bases agree with TRBD2. This CDR3 region has 17 residues. Trimming cost V 3 bases and J 2 bases; bases outside gene matches: 9. Per the germline V gene, CDR1 is MGHRA and CDR2 is YSYEKL. The CDR3 sequence: CASSQGLGGRPYNEQFF. The CDR3 bases are TGCGCCAGCAGCCAGGGATTGGGCGGGAGGCCCTACAATGAGCAGTTCTTC.

The chain links TRBV19 to TRBJ2-1; D possibly uses TRBD1 or TRBD2 (6 bases each). The germline gives CDR1 LNHDA, CDR2 SQIVND (reference sequence). The ends were cut back, 5 bases at V and 10 bases at J, with 15 bases in the middle. The CDR3 contains 13 residues. CDR3 sequence: CASSWARGQEQFF. The DNA of the CDR3 is TGTGCCAGTAGTTGGGCCCGGGGGCAGGAGCAGTTCTTC.

This chain links TRBV10-3 with TRBJ2-7, with D perhaps assigned TRBD1 or TRBD2 (5 bases each). The V gene lost 6 bases and the J gene lost 6 bases, with 18 bases spanning the gap. The CDR3 length is 14 residues. CDR1 is ENHRY, CDR2 SYGVKD, per germline. The CDR3 protein is CAIRGDENPREQYF. The CDR3 DNA reads TGTGCCATCAGGGGGGACGAAAACCCTCGCGAGCAGTACTTC.

This clone was detected a few times. The chain joins TRBV2 to TRBJ1-1; no definite D call. The germline V and J ends were trimmed by 8 bases and 6 bases, with 10 bases remaining between them. The germline V gene has CDR1 SNHLY and CDR2 FYNNEI. CDR3 length equals 11 residues. In nucleotides, the CDR3 is TGTGCCAGCGTCTACACAGCTGAAGCTTTCTTT. Its protein product is CASVYTAEAFF.

The chain has TRBV6-1 and TRBJ1-2; perhaps TRBD1 as D (5 bases). The ends were cut back, 2 bases at V and 2 bases at J, with 18 bases in the middle. Looked up from germline, CDR1 is MNHNS and CDR2 is SASEGT. The CDR3 covers 17 residues. CDR3 DNA: TGTGCCAGCAGTGAAACCGGCGGGGGGGTGAACAACTATGGCTACACCTTC. This codes for CASSETGGGVNNYGYTF.

The V gene is TRBV6-5, the J gene TRBJ2-7; no reliable D call. Germline loops: CDR1 MNHEY, CDR2 SVGAGI. This CDR3 has 15 residues. V was clipped by 3 bases and J by 0 bases, with 12 bases between them. This CDR3 is CASSYRQWGSYEQYF. DNA of the CDR3: TGTGCCAGCAGTTATCGTCAGTGGGGCTCCTACGAGCAGTACTTC.

The V gene is TRBV19, the J gene TRBJ2-3; D is unclear. The germline V and J ends were trimmed by 3 bases and 1 base, with 2 bases remaining between them. CDR1 is LNHDA, CDR2 SQIVND, per germline (reference sequence). The CDR3 contains 12 residues. CDR3 residues: CASSMGTDTQYF. In nucleotides, the CDR3 is TGTGCCAGTAGTATGGGCACAGATACGCAGTATTTT.

The genes are TRBV6-4 and TRBJ2-1, with 11 positions matching TRBD2. The CDR3 sequence is 12 residues long. V trimming: 4 bases; J trimming: 15 bases; junction bases outside the gene matches: 5. CDR1 and CDR2 from the germline V gene are MRHNA and SNTAGT. The CDR3 bases are TGTGCCAGCAGTGTAACTAGCGGGGGTTTGTTCTTC. Translation: CASSVTSGGLFF.

This clone was recorded once. The J gene is TRBJ1-2, the V gene TRBV29-1; D is ambiguous. Per germline, CDR1 SQVTM and CDR2 ANQGSEA. Trimming took 2 bases from V and 8 from J, leaving 12 bases between them. This CDR3 contains 12 residues. CDR3 region: CSVEFGPDGYTF. Here the CDR3 DNA reads TGCAGCGTTGAATTCGGGCCGGACGGCTACACCTTC. The whole variable domain, filled in from reference TRBV29-1 and TRBJ1-2, reads SAVISQKPSRDICQRGTSLTIQCQVDSQVTMMFWYRQQPGQSLTLIATANQGSEATYESGFVIDKFPISRPNLTFSTLTVSNMSPEDSSIYLCSVEFGPDGYTFGSGTRLTVV.

This clone was seen a few times. The chain couples TRBV4-2 to TRBJ2-7; TRBD1 matches at 8 bases. The CDR3 is 15 residues long. V was clipped by 1 base and J by 2 bases; unmatched bases: 4. In germline, CDR1 is LGHNA, CDR2 YNFKEQ. The CDR3 bases are TGTGCCAGCAGCCAAGTCGGACAGGGAACCTACGAGCAGTACTTC. This sequence encodes CASSQVGQGTYEQYF.

The table lists this clone with a few counts. Sequence at one end of the junction differs from germline and may be a read error. The J gene is TRBJ2-2, the V gene TRBV7-9; D uncertain. The CDR3 spans 13 residues. In germline, CDR1 is SEHNR, CDR2 FQNEAQ (reference sequence). In DNA form, the CDR3 reads TGTGCCAGCGGCTTCAGCAGCACCGGGGAGCTGTTTTTT. Its protein is CASGFSSTGELFF.

The chain employs TRBV7-9 and TRBJ2-3; 16 bases line up with TRBD2. This CDR3 region has 18 residues. V shed 3 bases and J 8 bases; nucleotides not matched to a gene: 11. Germline V lookup: CDR1 SEHNR, CDR2 FQNEAQ (reference sequence). For the CDR3, the DNA is TGTGCCAGCAGCTTCGACGGGACTAGCGGGGGGGCCGGAGGTACGCAGTATTTT. It specifies CASSFDGTSGGAGGTQYF.

The chain carries TRBV7-7 and TRBJ2-5, with 9 bases identical to TRBD2. Germline lookup yields CDR1 SSHAT and CDR2 FNYEAQ (reference sequence). CDR3 length equals 17 residues. V lost 5 bases and J lost 1; bases outside the gene matches: 11. The CDR3: CASSPYRSGGFQETQYF. The CDR3 DNA reads TGTGCCAGCAGCCCTTATCGGAGCGGGGGGTTCCAAGAGACCCAGTACTTC. The variable domain in full, with the rest retrieved from reference TRBV7-7 and TRBJ2-5, is GAGVSQSPRYKVTKRGQDVTLRCDPISSHATLYWYQQALGQGPEFLTYFNYEAQPDKSGLPSDRFSAERPEGSISTLTIQRTEQRDSAMYRCASSPYRSGGFQETQYFGPGTRLLVL.

The V and J genes are TRBV6-1 and TRBJ2-5; 7 bases agree with TRBD2. From germline, CDR1 is MNHNS and CDR2 SASEGT. The CDR3 has 16 residues. V was clipped by 1 base and J by 5 bases; unmatched bases: 10. For the CDR3, the DNA is TGTGCCAGCAGTGAAGAGGCCGCAGCGGGGTTGGAGACCCAGTACTTC. Protein: CASSEEAAAGLETQYF.

This clone has just a few counts. The genes are TRBV6-1 and TRBJ1-3, with D hard to call. CDR3 length: 16 residues. The germline V gene encodes CDR1 MNHNS and CDR2 SASEGT. V was trimmed by 3 bases and J by 0 bases, leaving 12 bases between them. The CDR3 region is CASSEIDSISGNTIYF. In DNA form, the CDR3 reads TGTGCCAGCAGTGAGATAGACTCGATCTCTGGAAACACCATATATTTT.

The genes are TRBV4-2 and TRBJ2-1; 12 positions agree with TRBD2. Germline V CDR1 and CDR2: LGHNA, YNFKEQ. This CDR3 contains 17 residues. V shed 4 bases, J shed 4 bases, and the junction held 8 bases outside the gene matches. The CDR3 region has the DNA TGTGCCAGCAGCCTGGGTGGGGGGACTAGCGGGTACAATGAGCAGTTCTTC. Translation: CASSLGGGTSGYNEQFF.

This clone was counted once. The chain has TRBV20-1 and TRBJ2-1; TRBD2 agrees at 7 bases. Trimming at V came to 3 bases and at J to 5 bases, leaving 10 bases not matched to a gene. CDR3 length equals 15 residues. Germline lookup yields CDR1 DFQATT and CDR2 SNEGSKA (reference sequence). CDR3 sequence reads: CSASIGGGNDNEQFF. CDR3 in DNA: TGCAGTGCTAGTATTGGGGGAGGGAACGACAATGAGCAGTTCTTC.